This TCR beta chain was identified during a study of CD8+ T cells in alopecia areata. Looking at the study overall: Twice a day, 5 to 10 mg of oral tofacitinib was administered to treated patients. General study points: While tofacitinib was given, many expanded lesional clones persisted in scalp and blood.

Remarks on this clone: What it recognizes is unknown.

RNA, once extracted, was reverse transcribed into cDNA for use as the sequencing template. The protocol was immunoSEQ multiplex PCR, while the TCRdb copy is restricted to in-frame clones and leaves out a portion. Counted here are 150,000 to 250,000 clones, 58% occurring once; the ten biggest clones make up 5.5%. Treatment: oral pan-JAK inhibitor, 5-10 mg twice daily. Germline assignment: CDR1 SGHRS and CDR2 YFSETQ. The V gene lost 4 bases and the J gene lost 0 bases, with 11 bases spanning the gap. The CDR3 runs to 14 residues. The sequence derives from a human donor with alopecia areata. The rearrangement links TRBV5-1 to TRBJ2-7, with no clear D. The sample here was CD4+ T cells sorted from blood, taken at week 24, from a patient treated with tofacitinib. The CDR3 coding sequence is TGCGCCAGCAGCGTTCAATCGAGCTCCTACGAGCAGTACTTC. It specifies CASSVQSSSYEQYF.